What follows are 6 T cell receptor beta chains derived from one specimen sequenced in a study of blood T cell repertoires in COVID-19. Some clones are missing from TCRdb's copy, which holds only in-frame ones; the method was immunoSEQ multiplex PCR. The data contain some 290,000 clones, approximately 90% of them singletons. The sequencing input was PBMCs or T cells enriched from blood (not recorded which). These receptors came from a woman between 40 and 55 years old with acute COVID-19.

The rearrangement joins TRBV4-1 to TRBJ2-1; TRBD2 agrees at 13 bases. The CDR3 runs 16 residues. The trim removed 1 base at V and 8 bases at J, leaving 5 bases unmatched. The germline gives CDR1 MGHRA, CDR2 YSYEKL. The DNA for the CDR3 is TGCGCCAGCAGCCAAGGCACTAGCGGGGGGGCCTATGAGCAGTTCTTC. Protein product: CASSQGTSGGAYEQFF.

The V call is TRBV6-1, the J call TRBJ1-1, with D possibly TRBD1 on 6 matching bases. This CDR3 spans 13 amino acids. Germline CDR1 MNHNS, CDR2 SASEGT. V was trimmed by 2 bases and J by 5 bases, leaving 9 bases between them. The CDR3 region has the DNA TGTGCCAGCAGTGAAATTGGACAGACTGAAGCTTTCTTT. Translation: CASSEIGQTEAFF.

The rearrangement links TRBV7-2 to TRBJ2-1; TRBD2 matches 7 bases. V was clipped by 1 base and J by 10 bases; unmatched bases: 10. The CDR3 loop spans 15 amino acids. Germline V CDR1 and CDR2: SGHTA, FQGNSA. For the CDR3, the DNA is TGTGCCAGCAGCTTAGTCGAGCGGGGTGGAGGGGAGCAGTTCTTC. This translates into CASSLVERGGGEQFF.

The chain joins TRBV27 to TRBJ1-2; possibly TRBD1 for D (5 bases). Looked up from germline, CDR1 is MNHEY and CDR2 is SMNVEV (reference sequence). The V and J ends lost 2 bases and 4 bases respectively, with 14 bases between them. The CDR3 consists of 15 residues. The CDR3, as DNA: TGTGCCAGCAGTTTACCCCCTCGGGGGTTCTATGGCTACACCTTC. This encodes CASSLPPRGFYGYTF.

The rearrangement uses TRBV28 and TRBJ1-2; no firm D call. Between the trimmed V and J ends, which lost 1 base and 8 bases, there was a span of 11 bases. From germline, CDR1 is MDHEN and CDR2 SYDVKM. This CDR3 region has 13 residues. Here the CDR3 reads CASSLSGGLGYTF. The CDR3 DNA reads as TGTGCCAGCAGTTTATCAGGCGGGCTAGGCTACACCTTC.

The chain combines TRBV10-3 with TRBJ1-2; 8 bases agree with TRBD1. This CDR3 has 14 amino acids. Germline assignment: CDR1 ENHRY and CDR2 SYGVKD. Trimming cost V 2 bases and J 7 bases; bases outside gene matches: 6. This CDR3 is CAISETPGGTGYTF. DNA of the CDR3: TGTGCCATCAGTGAGACTCCAGGGGGCACTGGCTACACCTTC.